This T cell receptor (beta chain) was profiled in a study of shared clonotypes between healthy human individuals (dated by TCRdb to about 2020). Background for the entire study: The cohort comprised a couple of women and a few men aged 18 to 49 years. To estimate repertoire size and how much clonotypes are shared between individuals, the study performed deep sequencing of blood TCR repertoires from roughly five healthy adults. Leukapheresis yielded between about 0.8 and 8.9 billion PBMCs per donor. To increase sequencing depth and limit assay-specific biases, different laboratories used diverse techniques to prepare libraries and sequence TCR repertoires. General study outcomes and caveats: Based on pairwise subsampling, the degree of clonotype sharing among donors was expected to be affected by sequencing depth. Sampling was restricted to blood, and TCR repertoires in tissues likely differ from the TCR repertoires found in blood. Because the study included a small number of donors, the genetic and exposure-history diversity represented was limited.

There are 15 amino acids in the CDR3, from cysteine to phenylalanine inclusive. Of all the DNA, just the CDR3 is kept, 45 bases in frame from base 1. The germline V and J ends show losses of 5 bases and 8 bases respectively, and no gene match explains 13 bases of the junction. Sequences MDHEN (CDR1) and SYDVKM (CDR2) are obtained from the germline V gene. Donors were healthy HIV-negative adults with no recently reported acute infections or vaccinations. Every donor was a Caucasian adult living in Nashville, Tennessee, USA. In the unsorted samples, around 81 million PBMCs were counted, and genomic DNA was extracted using the QIAamp DNA Blood Mini kit. Blood was obtained by leukapheresis, after which PBMCs were separated by Ficoll-Histopaque density gradient centrifugation and cryopreserved in liquid nitrogen vapor phase. Using the deep immunoSEQ assay, multiplex PCR amplified TCR CDR3 regions from genomic DNA. Extracted genomic DNA from each cell subset was spread evenly across all wells of several immunoSEQ 96-well plates, with each plate serving as a replicate. For unsorted PBMC, each replicate PCR was loaded with about 270 ng genomic DNA, equivalent to roughly 33,000 T cell genomes. Ten immunoSEQ deep assay plates were used to sequence unsorted PBMC genomic DNA. The purified libraries were quantified using a Qubit 3.0 fluorometer, sized with a Bioanalyzer 2100, and then quantified again using the KAPA Library Quantification kit. A separate single-read 150-cycle Illumina NextSeq 550 flow cell was used to sequence each immunoSEQ 96-well plate. In the original analysis: The immunoSEQ output contained only junctional sequences without quality scores, so filtering could not match that applied to full-length reads. Sequences were annotated with PyIR, a Python wrapper for IgBLAST v1.9, and V/J genes and CDR3 were assigned using IMGT germline references. Reads were removed for weak V/J assignments (E-value above 1e-6), missing CDR3, stop codons, out-of-frame junctions, or ambiguous translated residues. V3J clonotypes were defined as sequences sharing the same inferred V gene, J gene, and CDR3 amino acid sequence. To compute the percentage overlap between repertoires, the number of shared unique clonotypes was divided by the size of the smaller repertoire. Repertoire richness was assessed with RTK rarefaction, the Chao1 estimator, and Recon v2.1 estimates of unobserved clonotypes. TCRdb's version of the immuneACCESS table is confined to in-frame rearrangements and falls short of the full clone set. An unresolved V gene accounts for under half of the shortfall where checked; the remainder is of unknown origin. V and J calls and clone size are given by that table; D and trimming were obtained from the DNA. In all, the sample holds around 500,000 clones, and around 79% of those were seen once. The top ten clonotypes cover over 10% of the sample.

Points on this clone: The antigen it binds to is not known. One base away there is no much larger clone; base qualities are not given.

The sample comprised PBMCs. This sequence originates from a woman in her 40s in good health. Some clones in this sample may be carry-over from other donors' samples. The chain is made from TRBV28 and TRBJ1-2; 8 middle bases align to TRBD1. Here the CDR3 is given as CASSPHSGTGGGYTF. Here is the DNA: TGTGCCAGCAGTCCCCATTCCGGGACAGGAGGCGGCTACACCTTC.